The sequence of this T cell receptor (beta chain) was determined in a study of PD-1 blockade in classical Hodgkin lymphoma. Study summary: A 3 mg/kg intravenous dose of nivolumab was received by patients every 2 weeks. Study conclusions and caveats: Unlike CD8+ TCR diversity, which did not rise significantly by C4D1, CD4+ TCR diversity did. As was reported, newly diagnosed patients showed lower baseline TCR diversity than healthy donors did.

CDR1 and CDR2 (germline): DFQATT, SNEGSKA (reference sequence). The CDR3 sequence is 11 residues long. Trimming stripped 5 bases from V and 5 bases from J, with 9 bases between. After autologous stem cell transplantation all patients relapsed, and prior brentuximab vedotin exposure differed between cohorts. Best overall response was complete response, partial response or progressive disease in these relapsed/refractory classical Hodgkin lymphoma patients. Assay: immunoSEQ multiplex PCR; the TCRdb copy retains only in-frame clones and omits some. The sample lists 15,000 to 16,000 clones, roughly 84% seen once, with 30% to 40% in the top ten. With respect to this clone: Antigen unknown.

The source material was peripheral blood mononuclear cells (PBMCs), sampled before the second cycle of nivolumab. The chain couples TRBV20-1 to TRBJ1-2; possibly TRBD1 for D (5 bases). This sequence originates from a human donor with classical Hodgkin lymphoma. The CDR3 sequence: CSAQTAYGYTF. The CDR3 DNA follows: TGCAGTGCTCAGACAGCTTATGGCTACACCTTC.